One and the same sample provided the 20 T cell receptor beta chains below, sequenced in a study of blood T cell repertoires in COVID-19. Sequenced by immunoSEQ multiplex PCR; TCRdb stores in-frame clones only, minus some. The table shows under 200,000 clones, with 88% occurring only once. The sequenced sample consisted of peripheral blood. These receptors all come from a man aged 35 to 55 with active or convalescent COVID-19.

The rearrangement joins TRBV2 to TRBJ2-1; 13 bases align to TRBD2. The germline CDR1 and CDR2 sequences are SNHLY and FYNNEI. The CDR3 length is 16 residues. Trimming cost V 5 bases and J 8 bases; bases outside gene matches: 9. This CDR3 is CASSTRTSGGPDEQFF. As DNA, the CDR3 is TGTGCCAGCAGTACTCGGACTAGCGGGGGACCGGATGAGCAGTTCTTC.

The V gene is TRBV15, the J gene TRBJ1-1, with a possible D match to TRBD1 (5 bases). V was cut by 5 bases and J by 9 bases, with 16 bases left in between. Germline loops: CDR1 LNHNV, CDR2 YYDKDF (reference sequence). The CDR3 length is 13 residues. The CDR3 reads CATSRDSREKAFF. For the CDR3, the DNA is TGTGCCACCAGCCGCGACAGCAGGGAAAAAGCTTTCTTT.

This clone was seen once. The same CDR3 can be traced to other DNA sequences in this sample. The genes are TRBV9 and TRBJ1-3, with D perhaps matching TRBD1 (5 bases). The CDR3 is made up of 15 amino acids. Germline V gene data show CDR1 as SGDLS and CDR2 as YYNGEE. V lost 0 bases to trimming and J lost 0 bases, with 7 bases between them. CDR3: CASSVGGSSGNTIYF. The CDR3 nucleotides read TGTGCCAGCAGCGTAGGGGGCAGCTCTGGAAACACCATATATTTT.

The V gene is TRBV19, the J gene TRBJ2-5; 8 nucleotides agree with TRBD1. Germline trimming cut 1 base from V and 5 bases from J; bases unmatched to any gene: 6. CDR3 length: 15 residues. Germline lookup yields CDR1 LNHDA and CDR2 SQIVND (reference sequence). The DNA for the CDR3 is TGTGCCAGTAGTATAGGGGCAGGGGGCAGGGAGACCCAGTACTTC. Protein: CASSIGAGGRETQYF.

CDR3 sequence: CASSRQFHEQYF. DNA for the CDR3: TGTGCCAGCAGCCGCCAGTTCCACGAGCAGTACTTC. The chain combines TRBV5-6 with TRBJ2-7; D gene uncertain. The CDR3 extends over 12 amino acids. Germline CDR1 and CDR2: SGHDT and YYEEEE. Trimming cost V 4 bases and J 5 bases, with 10 bases left between them.

The V and J genes are TRBV10-3 and TRBJ1-1; 8 bases are shared with TRBD1. The CDR3 is made up of 14 amino acids. Losses at the gene ends were 7 bases for V and 12 bases for J; bases not matched to a gene: 16. Germline V gives CDR1 ENHRY, CDR2 SYGVKD. This CDR3 reads CAINAAGDRGWTFF. CDR3 coding DNA: TGTGCCATCAACGCAGCCGGTGACAGGGGATGGACTTTCTTT.

The chain links TRBV7-9 to TRBJ1-4, with 7 bases fitting TRBD1. This CDR3 comprises 17 residues. The germline V gene has CDR1 SEHNR and CDR2 FQNEAQ (reference sequence). The V and J ends lost 4 bases and 0 bases, in that order; junction bases with no gene match: 8. The CDR3 DNA reads TGTGCCAGCAGCTCCATTACAGGGGTTGCAACTAATGAAAAACTGTTTTTT. This sequence encodes CASSSITGVATNEKLFF. The full variable domain, completed using reference TRBV7-9 and TRBJ1-4, is DTGVSQNPRHKITKRGQNVTFRCDPISEHNRLYWYRQTLGQGPEFLTYFQNEAQLEKSRLLSDRFSAERPKGSFSTLEIQRTEQGDSAMYLCASSSITGVATNEKLFFGSGTQLSVL.

The chain has TRBV7-2 and TRBJ1-5; 7 bases match TRBD1. Germline-derived CDR1 and CDR2 are SGHTA and FQGNSA. CDR3 length: 18 amino acids. Trimming cost V 2 bases and J 6 bases; bases outside gene matches: 16. The CDR3 nucleotides are TGTGCCAGCAGCTTAATGAGTGGGACACGGGAGGGGGCTCAGCCCCAGCATTTT. Amino acids: CASSLMSGTREGAQPQHF.

The V gene is TRBV7-2, the J gene TRBJ2-3, with D perhaps matching TRBD2 (5 bases). CDR3 length: 15 amino acids. Germline V gives CDR1 SGHTA, CDR2 FQGNSA. The V end was cut by 5 bases, the J end by 1 base, with 13 bases between. The CDR3 sequence: CASSPRRLGTDTQYF. The CDR3 region has the DNA TGTGCCAGCAGCCCCCGGAGGTTGGGCACAGATACGCAGTATTTT.

The rearrangement links TRBV2 to TRBJ2-5; 7 bases are shared with TRBD2. The CDR3 contains 13 residues. From germline, CDR1 is SNHLY and CDR2 FYNNEI. With 1 base clipped from V and 6 bases from J, the junction kept 2 bases outside the gene matches. CDR3: CASSEETSKTQYF. CDR3 in DNA: TGTGCCAGCAGTGAAGAGACTAGCAAGACCCAGTACTTC. The full variable domain, completed using reference TRBV2 and TRBJ2-5, is EPEVTQTPSHQVTQMGQEVILRCVPISNHLYFYWYRQILGQKVEFLVSFYNNEISEKSEIFDDQFSVERPDGSNFTLKIRSTKLEDSAMYFCASSEETSKTQYFGPGTRLLVL.

V gene TRBV2 combines with J gene TRBJ2-5; 7 positions match TRBD1. With 3 bases clipped from V and 6 bases from J, the junction kept 7 bases outside the gene matches. Germline V gene sequence: CDR1 SNHLY, CDR2 FYNNEI. The CDR3 is 14 amino acids. The CDR3 DNA sequence: TGTGCCAGCAGTGACACAGGGGAAGGGAAGACCCAGTACTTC. It is translated as CASSDTGEGKTQYF.

This clone was detected only once. V usage is TRBV12-3 or TRBV12-4 and J usage is TRBJ2-7, with D perhaps matching TRBD2 (5 bases). Trimming removed 6 bases from V and 3 bases from J, with 12 bases in between. The CDR3 has 13 amino acids. The CDR3 region is CASSQARGYEQYF. The DNA of the CDR3 is TGTGCCAGCAGCCAGGCCCGGGGCTACGAGCAGTACTTC.

This chain links TRBV19 with TRBJ2-3; possibly TRBD1 for D (6 bases). From germline, CDR1 is LNHDA and CDR2 SQIVND (reference sequence). The V end was cut by 9 bases, the J end by 2 bases, with 12 bases between. This CDR3 is built from 13 residues. CDR3 DNA sequence: TGTGCCAGCAACAGGGAGCTCACAGATACGCAGTATTTT. It yields the protein CASNRELTDTQYF.

V is TRBV30 and J is TRBJ2-7, with a tentative D call TRBD2 (5 bases). V lost 2 bases, J lost 5 bases, and 16 bases lay in between. Germline loops: CDR1 GTSNPN, CDR2 SVGIG (reference sequence). This CDR3 contains 14 residues. The CDR3 is CAWSLERVGHEQYF. Written as DNA, the CDR3 is TGTGCCTGGAGTTTAGAGAGGGTCGGTCACGAGCAGTACTTC.

The V and J genes are TRBV6-1 and TRBJ2-5; 8 nucleotides agree with TRBD1. The length of the CDR3 is 17 residues. Germline V gives CDR1 MNHNS, CDR2 SASEGT. After removal of 2 bases from V and 1 base from J, the junction contained 9 bases not matched to a gene. CDR3 loop: CASSETAGGPPQETQYF. Here the CDR3 DNA reads TGTGCCAGCAGTGAAACGGCAGGGGGCCCCCCCCAAGAGACCCAGTACTTC.

This clone was seen a handful of times. The gene calls are TRBV6-6 and TRBJ1-2, with 7 positions matching TRBD1. The germline CDR1 and CDR2 sequences are MNHNY and SVGAGI (reference sequence). The CDR3 spans 14 residues. Trimming at V came to 0 bases and at J to 5 bases, leaving 3 bases not matched to a gene. CDR3 residues: CASSYSGQTYGYTF. The CDR3 DNA is TGTGCCAGCAGTTACTCGGGACAGACTTATGGCTACACCTTC.

This chain links TRBV7-2 with TRBJ2-5; 12 nucleotides align to TRBD2. Germline CDR1 reads SGHTA; CDR2 reads FQGNSA. J was trimmed by 4 bases and V by 5 bases; bases with no gene match: 8. The CDR3 sequence is 16 residues long. The CDR3 is CASSPTGLAGLETQYF. The CDR3 DNA sequence: TGTGCCAGCAGCCCCACCGGACTAGCGGGACTAGAGACCCAGTACTTC.

CDR3: CASTLTRGSGYTF. DNA of the CDR3: TGTGCCAGCACCCTTACTCGGGGGTCTGGCTACACCTTC. The chain has TRBV2 and TRBJ1-2; TRBD1 might be the D (5 bases). Trimming stripped 7 bases from V and 7 bases from J, with 16 bases between. CDR1 and CDR2 (germline): SNHLY, FYNNEI. This CDR3 has 13 amino acids.

This chain links TRBV6-5 with TRBJ2-1; 13 bases agree with TRBD2. This CDR3 comprises 15 residues. Unmatched junction bases numbered 8, after V lost 6 bases and J lost 9 bases. Per the germline V gene, CDR1 is MNHEY and CDR2 is SVGAGI. CDR3 in DNA: TGTGCCAGCAGGCCTTGGACTAGCGGGAGTTCTGAGCAGTTCTTC. It yields the protein CASRPWTSGSSEQFF.

The chain is built from TRBV2 and TRBJ2-2; TRBD1 matches at 9 bases. The V gene end was trimmed by 4 bases and the J gene end by 6 bases; junction bases not matched to a gene: 6. The CDR3 runs 15 residues. Germline V CDR1 and CDR2: SNHLY, FYNNEI. CDR3 amino acids: CASSAMGQGPGELFF. CDR3 DNA: TGTGCCAGCAGTGCGATGGGACAGGGCCCCGGGGAGCTGTTTTTT.